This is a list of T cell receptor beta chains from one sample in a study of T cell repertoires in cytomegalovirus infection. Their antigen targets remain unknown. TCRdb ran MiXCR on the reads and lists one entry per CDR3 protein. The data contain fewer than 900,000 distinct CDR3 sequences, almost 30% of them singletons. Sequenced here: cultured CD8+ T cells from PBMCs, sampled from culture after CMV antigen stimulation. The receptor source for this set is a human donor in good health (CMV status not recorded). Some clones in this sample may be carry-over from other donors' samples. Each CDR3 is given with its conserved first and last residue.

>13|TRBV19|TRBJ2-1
CASNGQSYNEQFF
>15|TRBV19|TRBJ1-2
CASIPRGATGHGYTF
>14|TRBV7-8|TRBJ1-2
CASSEGRTTYGYTF
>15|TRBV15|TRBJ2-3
CATGVSGGATDTQYF
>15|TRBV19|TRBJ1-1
CASSIDRAGNTEAFF
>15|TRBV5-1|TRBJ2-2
CASSSQVQEAGELFF
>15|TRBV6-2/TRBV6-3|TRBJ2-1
CASSTRSGNYNEQFF
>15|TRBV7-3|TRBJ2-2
CASSIASGDTGELFF
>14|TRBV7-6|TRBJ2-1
CASSSLPGEDEQFF
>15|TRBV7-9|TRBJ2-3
CASSRGLAVTDTQYF
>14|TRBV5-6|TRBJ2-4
CASSLVVGENIQYF
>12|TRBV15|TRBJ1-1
CATSRKWTEAFF
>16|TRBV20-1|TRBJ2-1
CSAREPGLGAYNEQFF
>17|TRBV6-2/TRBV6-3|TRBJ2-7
CASSYYPATGRTYEQYF
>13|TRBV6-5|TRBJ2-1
CASSYYQGNEQFF
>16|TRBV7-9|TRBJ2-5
CASSGEEGALQETQYF
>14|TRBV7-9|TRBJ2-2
CASSLVGGSGELFF
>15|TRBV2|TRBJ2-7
CANIQDRAIIYEQYF
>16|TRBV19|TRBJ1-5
CASSIVSRRSNQPQHF
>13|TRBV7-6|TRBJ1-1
CATRTGVNTEAFF
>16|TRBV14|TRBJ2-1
CASSSRTGPSYNEQFF
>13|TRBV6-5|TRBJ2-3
CLSGRSFTDTQYF
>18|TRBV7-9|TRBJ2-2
CASSHPSGQGVGTGELFF
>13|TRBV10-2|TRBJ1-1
CASTGNLNTEAFF
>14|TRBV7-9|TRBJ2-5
CASSSGFPQETQYF
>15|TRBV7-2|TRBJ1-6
CASTKDREGYSPLHF
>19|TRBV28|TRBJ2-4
CASSFPSGGPALAKNIQYF
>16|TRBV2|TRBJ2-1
CASSEFARGPDNEQFF
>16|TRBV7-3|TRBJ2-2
CASSQKAQGLTGELFF
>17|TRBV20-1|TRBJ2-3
CSARGTIAGTFTDTQYF
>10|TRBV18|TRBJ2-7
CASSTHEQYF
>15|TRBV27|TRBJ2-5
CASSLSGPLSETQYF
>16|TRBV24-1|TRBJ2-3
CATSDPTSGSADTQYF
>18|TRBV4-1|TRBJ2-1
CASSQGVGTGDYYNEQFF
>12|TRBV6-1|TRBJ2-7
CASTGTVREQYF
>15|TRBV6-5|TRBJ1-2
CASSYRTGRPYGYTF
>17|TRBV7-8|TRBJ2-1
CASSLSSPGQFYNEQFF
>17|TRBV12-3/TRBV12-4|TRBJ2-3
CASGRLAGGPSTDTQYF
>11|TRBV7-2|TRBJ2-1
CASSFSVEQFF
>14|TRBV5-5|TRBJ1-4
CASSLAAGSEKLFF
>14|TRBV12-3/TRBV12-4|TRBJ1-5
CASTGNGNYQPQHF
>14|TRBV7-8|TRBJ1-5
CASSLVEGRTPQHF
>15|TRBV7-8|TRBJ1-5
CASRQGKGRNQPQHF
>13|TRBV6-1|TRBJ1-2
CASVWQAPRGYTF
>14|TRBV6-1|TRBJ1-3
CASREDRVGNTIYF
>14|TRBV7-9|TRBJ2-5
CASSLDREKETQYF
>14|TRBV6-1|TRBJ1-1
CASSEGTGNTEAFF
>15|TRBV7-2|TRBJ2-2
CASSQTGSNTGELFF
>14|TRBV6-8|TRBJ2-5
CASSYSGHQETQYF
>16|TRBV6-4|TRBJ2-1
CASSAGSPAGFNEQFF
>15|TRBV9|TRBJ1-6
CASSVGDGGYSPLHF
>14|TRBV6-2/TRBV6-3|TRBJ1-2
CASSSGRITYGYTF
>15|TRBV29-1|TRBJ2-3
CSVHGQDPSTDTQYF
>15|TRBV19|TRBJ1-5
CASILTGSIQEPQHF
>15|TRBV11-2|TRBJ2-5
CASSLGGEYQETQYF
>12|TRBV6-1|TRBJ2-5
CASSEWRETQYF
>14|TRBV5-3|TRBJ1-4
CASSLWGRIEKLFF
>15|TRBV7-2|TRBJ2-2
CASSTRQGWPGELFF